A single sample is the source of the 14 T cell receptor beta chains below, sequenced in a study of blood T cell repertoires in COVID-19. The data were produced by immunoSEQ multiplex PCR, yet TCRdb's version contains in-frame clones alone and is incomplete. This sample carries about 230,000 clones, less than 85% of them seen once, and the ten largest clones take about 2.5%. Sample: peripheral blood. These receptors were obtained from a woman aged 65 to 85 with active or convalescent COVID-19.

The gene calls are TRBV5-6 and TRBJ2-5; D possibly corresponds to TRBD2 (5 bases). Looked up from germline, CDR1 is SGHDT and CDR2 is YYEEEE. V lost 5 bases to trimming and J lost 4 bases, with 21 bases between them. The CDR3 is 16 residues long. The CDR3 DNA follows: TGTGCCAGCAGTCGTTCCGTGGACTCTTGGGGAGAGACCCAGTACTTC. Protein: CASSRSVDSWGETQYF.

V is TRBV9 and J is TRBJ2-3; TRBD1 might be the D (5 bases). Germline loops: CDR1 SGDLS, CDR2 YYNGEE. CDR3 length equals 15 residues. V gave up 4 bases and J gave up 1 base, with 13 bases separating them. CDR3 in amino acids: CASSPIQGRTDTQYF. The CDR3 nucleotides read TGTGCCAGCAGCCCTATCCAGGGTCGCACAGATACGCAGTATTTT.

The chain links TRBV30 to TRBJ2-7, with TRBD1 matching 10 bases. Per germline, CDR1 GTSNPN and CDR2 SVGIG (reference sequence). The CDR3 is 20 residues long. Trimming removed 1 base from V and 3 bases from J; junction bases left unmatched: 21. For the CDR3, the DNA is TGTGCCTGGAGTGCTCGGGGGGGACAGGGGAGAACTGTGGGGTTCTACGAGCAGTACTTC. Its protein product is CAWSARGGQGRTVGFYEQYF. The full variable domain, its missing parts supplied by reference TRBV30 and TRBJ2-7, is SQTIHQWPATLVQPVGSPLSLECTVEGTSNPNLYWYRQAAGRGLQLLFYSVGIGQISSEVPQNLSASRPQDRQFILSSKKLLLSDSGFYLCAWSARGGQGRTVGFYEQYFGPGTRLTVT.

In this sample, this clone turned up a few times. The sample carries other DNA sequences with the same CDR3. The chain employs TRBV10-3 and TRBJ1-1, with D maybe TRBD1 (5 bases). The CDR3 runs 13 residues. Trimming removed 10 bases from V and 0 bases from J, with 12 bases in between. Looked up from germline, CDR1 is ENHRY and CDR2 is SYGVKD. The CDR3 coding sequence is TGTGCCAGCACAGGACCTTTGAACACTGAAGCTTTCTTT. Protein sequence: CASTGPLNTEAFF.

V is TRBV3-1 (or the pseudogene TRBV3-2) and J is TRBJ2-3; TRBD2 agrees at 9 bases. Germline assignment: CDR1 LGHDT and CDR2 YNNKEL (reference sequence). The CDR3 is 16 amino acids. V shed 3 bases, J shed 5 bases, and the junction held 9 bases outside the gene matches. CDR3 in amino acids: CASSQPGGRAVDTQYF. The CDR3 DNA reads TGTGCCAGCAGCCAGCCGGGCGGGAGGGCCGTAGATACGCAGTATTTT.

CDR3 DNA sequence: TGTGCCAGCAGTCGTCCGGGACTAGCGGCCGGGGGGTCCTACAATGAGCAGTTCTTC. This sequence encodes CASSRPGLAAGGSYNEQFF. The V gene is TRBV7-6, the J gene TRBJ2-1, with TRBD2 identical over 11 bases. Germline CDR1 and CDR2: SGHVS and FNYEAQ. Trimming cost V 6 bases and J 1 base; bases outside gene matches: 14. There are 19 residues in the CDR3.

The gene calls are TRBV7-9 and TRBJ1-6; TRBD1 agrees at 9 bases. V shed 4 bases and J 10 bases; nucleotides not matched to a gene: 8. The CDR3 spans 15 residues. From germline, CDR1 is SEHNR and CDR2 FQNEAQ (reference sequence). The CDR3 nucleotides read TGTGCCAGCAGCTCTTTCACAGGGGGCAGCTCACCCCTCCACTTT. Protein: CASSSFTGGSSPLHF. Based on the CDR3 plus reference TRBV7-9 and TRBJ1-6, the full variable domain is DTGVSQNPRHKITKRGQNVTFRCDPISEHNRLYWYRQTLGQGPEFLTYFQNEAQLEKSRLLSDRFSAERPKGSFSTLEIQRTEQGDSAMYLCASSSFTGGSSPLHFGNGTRLTVT.

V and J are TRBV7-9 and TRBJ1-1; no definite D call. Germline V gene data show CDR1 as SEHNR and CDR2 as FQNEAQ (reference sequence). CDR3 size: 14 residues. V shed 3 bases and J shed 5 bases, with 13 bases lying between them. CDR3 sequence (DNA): TGTGCCAGCAGCTTTCAGATGGGAGGGACTGAAGCTTTCTTT. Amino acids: CASSFQMGGTEAFF.

The CDR3 loop is CASSSRDRGADQPQHF. The CDR3 DNA follows: TGTGCCAGCAGCTCCCGGGACAGGGGCGCGGATCAGCCCCAGCATTTT. The chain has TRBV13 and TRBJ1-5; 10 nucleotides align to TRBD1. Germline CDR1 reads PRHDT; CDR2 reads FYEKMQ (reference sequence). The length of the CDR3 is 16 residues. J gave up 5 bases and V 4 bases, and 8 bases lay outside the gene matches.

CDR3 sequence (DNA): TGTGCCAGCAGCTTTAACAGGGGACACGAGCAGTACTTC. The encoded protein is CASSFNRGHEQYF. This sequence joins TRBV5-5 and TRBJ2-7, with 7 bases that match TRBD1. This CDR3 spans 13 amino acids. Looked up from germline, CDR1 is SGHKS and CDR2 is YYEKEE (reference sequence). V lost 2 bases to trimming and J lost 5 bases; unmatched junction nucleotides: 4.

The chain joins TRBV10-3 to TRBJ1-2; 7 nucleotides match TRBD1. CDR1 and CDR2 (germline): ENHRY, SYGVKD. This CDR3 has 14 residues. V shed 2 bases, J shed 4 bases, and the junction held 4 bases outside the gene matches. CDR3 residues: CAISEDRALYGYTF. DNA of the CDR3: TGTGCCATCAGTGAGGACAGGGCTCTCTATGGCTACACCTTC.

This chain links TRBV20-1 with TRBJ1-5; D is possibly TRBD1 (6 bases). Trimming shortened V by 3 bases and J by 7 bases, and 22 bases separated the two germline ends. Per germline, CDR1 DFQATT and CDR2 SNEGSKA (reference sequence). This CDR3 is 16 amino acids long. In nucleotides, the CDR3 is TGCAGTGCTAGTCAAGGTGCCCCCAGGGGTAACCAGCCCCAGCATTTT. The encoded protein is CSASQGAPRGNQPQHF.

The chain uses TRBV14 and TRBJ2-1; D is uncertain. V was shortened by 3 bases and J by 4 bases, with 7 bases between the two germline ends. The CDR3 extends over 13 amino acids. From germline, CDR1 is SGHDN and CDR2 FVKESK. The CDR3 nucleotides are TGTGCCAGCAGCCAGTCCCAATACAATGAGCAGTTCTTC. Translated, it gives CASSQSQYNEQFF.

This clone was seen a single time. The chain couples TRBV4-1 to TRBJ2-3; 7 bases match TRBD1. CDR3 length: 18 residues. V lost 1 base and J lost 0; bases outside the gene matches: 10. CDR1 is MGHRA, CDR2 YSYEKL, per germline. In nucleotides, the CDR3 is TGCGCCAGCAGCCAAGGTGGACAGGCCCTTTCTAGCACAGATACGCAGTATTTT. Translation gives CASSQGGQALSSTDTQYF.